This TCR beta chain was identified during a study of blood T cell repertoires in COVID-19. Study summary: The United States, Italy and Spain were the sources of the acute and convalescent COVID-19 samples. T cells, B-cell-depleted T cells, or PBMCs supplied cDNA or gDNA.

Authors' data handling: Amplification with reference gene primers provided the estimates of nucleated cell counts. Assay: immunoSEQ multiplex PCR; the TCRdb copy retains only in-frame clones and omits some. V, J and clone size derive from that table, while D and trimming were established from the DNA sequence. The table records over 110,000 clones, 79% of them present only once. The CDR3 spans 15 residues. The junction had 8 bases not matched to a gene; V was cut back by 9 bases and J by 0 bases. Germline loops: CDR1 LNHDA, CDR2 SQIVND (reference sequence). The sample taken for sequencing was peripheral blood. This rearrangement joins TRBV19 to TRBJ2-1, with 7 bases matching TRBD1. This TCR came from a man between 60 and 70 years old with acute or convalescent COVID-19. This CDR3 reads CASKIPGGSYNEQFF. The DNA for the CDR3 is TGTGCCAGCAAAATACCAGGGGGCTCCTACAATGAGCAGTTCTTC.